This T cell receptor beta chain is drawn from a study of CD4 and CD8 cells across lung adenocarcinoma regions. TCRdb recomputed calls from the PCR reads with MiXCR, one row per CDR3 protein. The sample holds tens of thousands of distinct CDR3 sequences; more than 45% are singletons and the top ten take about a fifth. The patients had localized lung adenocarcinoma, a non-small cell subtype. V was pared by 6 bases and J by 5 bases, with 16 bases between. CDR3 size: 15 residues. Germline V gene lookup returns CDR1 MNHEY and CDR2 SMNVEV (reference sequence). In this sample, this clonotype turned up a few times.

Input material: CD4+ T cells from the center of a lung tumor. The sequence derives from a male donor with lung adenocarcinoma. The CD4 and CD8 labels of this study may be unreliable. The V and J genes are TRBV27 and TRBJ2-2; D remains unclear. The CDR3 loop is CASRGWAVGTGELFF. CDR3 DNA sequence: TGTGCCAGCAGGGGATGGGCTGTGGGGACCGGGGAGCTGTTTTTT.